This TCR beta chain was recovered during a study of cytomegalovirus exposure and HLA in healthy donors. Germline CDR1 and CDR2: SGHRS and YFSETQ. The CDR3 runs 14 residues. V lost 0 bases and J 2 bases, leaving 6 bases between the germline ends. 60 Vbeta and 13 Jbeta primers were used in PCR. Profiling relied on immunoSEQ multiplex PCR, and the TCRdb table lists in-frame clones only, not all of them. The table records 100,000 or so clones, 75% to 85% of them present only once. The chain combines TRBV5-1 with TRBJ1-3, with unresolved D. The TCR sequence derives from a man aged 18 to 30 in good health and CMV-seronegative. The sequencing input was PBMCs. CDR3: CASSLDGAGNTIYF. CDR3 coding DNA: TGCGCCAGCAGCTTGGACGGTGCTGGAAACACCATATATTTT.